Included here is one T cell receptor (beta chain) sequence, with context. What antigen it recognizes has not been identified. No base quality information exists; no much larger clone differs at one position. This specimen belongs to a study of cytomegalovirus exposure and HLA in healthy donors (dated by TCRdb to between 2016 and 2019). In terms of the full investigation: An earlier analysis of 587 of the donors reported about 260 Gb of sequence data and around 120 million unique TCR beta sequences obtained from roughly 180 million T cells. About 280 gigabases of sequencing data and 75 million to 85 million unique TCR sequences made up an early release that covered some 640 HLA-typed donors. Of the roughly 400 genotyped donors, approximately 80% fell in the genetic ancestry cluster associated with self-reported Caucasian donors. The study was designed to test whether signatures of past pathogen exposure could be identified by cataloging public T cell receptors. Using immunosequencing, the study profiled T cell repertoires from 500 to 800 subjects and related those repertoires to cytomegalovirus serostatus. Besides the first cohort of around 670 subjects, a separate validation cohort made up of 95 to 150 different subjects was used. The study combined high-throughput TCR immunosequencing, statistical association of individual TCRs with disease status, and machine learning to predict cytomegalovirus infection status. A later analysis re-analyzed previously published TCR beta repertoires from several hundred donors and added high-resolution HLA genotyping to study TCR occurrence patterns. The later analysis used no new phenotypic data to find candidate immune exposures, relying instead on TCR beta sequences and their occurrence across donors. To decide whether each TCR beta V gene segment behaved as functional or pseudogenic, an earlier analysis of some 600 of the donors relied on high-throughput TCR beta sequencing. Donor age, sex, ethnicity and CMV serostatus were compiled together with the repertoire data. Genome-wide SNP genotypes for about 60% of the 666 donors were used in a later genetic analysis, which treated that subset as a discovery cohort. All discovery cohort repertoires had been generated on a single sequencing platform. Class I and class II HLA loci were covered by the typing at four-digit resolution. The number of donors typed differed by locus, with about 629-630 for A, B, C, DRB1 and DQB1, roughly 550 for DQA1, approximately 570 for DPA1, and 450 to 480 for DPB1. Because of strong linkage in the cohort, roughly five DR-DQ haplotypes were treated as single units for association and clustering. On average, roughly 250,000 unique TCR beta nucleotide sequences were sequenced per donor among fewer than 500 genotyped donors of the cohort, with roughly 18% of those sequences being non-productive. Points the paper makes about the study in general: According to a later analysis, TCR association rates differed among HLA loci, with DRB1 alleles showing the most associated TCRs and HLA-C alleles showing the fewest. A later analysis associated about 17,000 TCR beta sequences with specific HLA alleles at a false discovery rate of 0.05. Broadly in line with IMGT annotations, most TCR beta V segments showed up in productive rearrangements about 87% or about 30% of the time in an earlier analysis of several hundred of the donors. Linkage disequilibrium might explain the correlated functional status among segregating V segments, but an unknown experimental factor could not be ruled out. A later analysis found that HLA-associated TCR beta chains were more clonally expanded and had lower generation probabilities than equally common non-associated chains. Immune exposure information for the cohort was limited to CMV serostatus. Presence/absence analyses assumed roughly uniform sequencing depth across donors, an assumption that may not hold. This cohort had only TCR beta chains sequenced, and the lack of alpha or paired-chain data limited which features could be detected. Compared with the roughly 720-donor mean, donors in an Asian-associated ancestry cluster had fewer N-insertions in productive TCRs, according to a later genetic analysis. Several of the top co-occurrence clusters appeared to be linked to parvovirus B19, influenza, CMV and Epstein-Barr virus, according to a later analysis. According to the authors, the approach could potentially be generalized to other disease states and immunological phenotypes. Because counts were too low, roughly 18 rarely observed V segments, including chromosome 9 orphons, were left out of the earlier analysis of about 500 of the donors. Most TCR sequences were observed very rarely across donors, whereas some public TCRs were present in many individuals. In both the original and validation cohorts, the classifier was reported to diagnose cytomegalovirus status with high specificity and sensitivity. In a later genetic analysis, a missense DCLRE1C variant was associated with V-gene and J-gene trimming of TCR beta chains, and the association was replicated in an independent cohort. The study listed 150 to 200 TCR beta chains as associated with cytomegalovirus. A cluster of highly shared sequence variants was judged likely to represent a technical artifact of the sequencing pipeline. Because HLA typing was unavailable for some donors at each locus, only the typed subset was used in association tests. A further reported finding was that TCR beta sequences accurately predicted the HLA-A and HLA-B alleles for most subjects in the first cohort. Strong co-occurrence of HLA alleles, especially DR and DQ, made assigning TCR associations to individual alleles difficult. Most CMV-associated TCR beta chains appeared to be HLA-restricted in a later analysis, and the HLA associations seemed to be driven largely by CMV exposure. In vitro tests confirmed that three of the cytomegalovirus-associated TCR beta chains recognize cytomegalovirus antigens. Because the 87-base-pair reads could not distinguish some IMGT-functional V segments, including TRBV6-2 and TRBV6-3, those segments were excluded.

Relative to germline, V is 0 bases shorter and J is 2 bases shorter, with 2 bases between their ends. The germline V gene sets CDR1 to MNHNS and CDR2 to SASEGT. The CDR3, from cysteine to phenylalanine, totals 12 residues. This entry keeps only the CDR3 DNA: 36 bases, framed from base 1. The cohort comprised approximately 700 healthy bone marrow donors. All cohort members were sampled while nominally healthy, although unrecorded immune exposures were likely present. The donor tested CMV seropositive and was one of the 289 seropositive cohort members. Every donor gave a peripheral blood sample, and the peripheral blood mononuclear cells from that sample were used for TCR beta sequencing. The Qiagen DNeasy Blood Extraction Kit was used to extract genomic DNA from the blood cell samples. Library preparation used the immunoSEQ multiplex PCR assay. The multiplex PCR relied on a mix of 60 forward primers for TCR Vbeta segments and 13 reverse primers for TCR Jbeta segments. A multiplex PCR assay on genomic DNA amplified the CDR3 region of rearranged TCR beta genes. The amplified TCR beta libraries were sequenced on the Illumina HiSeq System as 87-base-pair reads. Processing in the source paper ran as follows. A later analysis tallied 80 million to 95 million unique TCR beta chains across the 610 or so repertoires, and approximately 12 million of those chains were shared by two or more donors. To remove PCR and sequencing errors, raw reads were error-corrected and collapsed into unique sequences using a nearest-neighbor algorithm that merged closely related sequences. CDR3 sequences were aligned to IMGT reference sequences to assign V, D and J gene segments. Each retained sequence needed at least a six-nucleotide match to both a V gene segment and a J gene segment. A rearrangement counted as productive if the CDR3 had no stop codons and remained in frame with V and J, and every other rearrangement counted as non-productive. CDR3 was defined according to IMGT convention as the region running from the second conserved V-encoded cysteine to the conserved J-encoded phenylalanine. In an earlier analysis of more than 550 of the donors, sequences lacking an unambiguous match to a single V gene segment were excluded. In an earlier analysis of a few hundred of the donors, V segments were called functional above 56.7% productive rearrangements and were called segregating when the between-donor standard deviation exceeded 5%. A statistical classification framework was developed to diagnose cytomegalovirus status using the catalog of TCR beta chain sequences. V and J gene assignment, in a later analysis, came from comparing TCR nucleotide sequences with IMGT/GENE-DB human TR gene sequences. In a later analysis, CDR3 sequences and most-parsimonious VDJ recombination scenarios were assigned using the TCRdist pipeline. In a later analysis, each TCR beta chain was defined by its CDR3 amino acid sequence together with its V-gene family, and reads lacking a unique V-gene family were excluded. In a later analysis, 450 to 600 highly shared, low-generation-probability nucleotide sequences were removed to address suspected cross-contamination and a sequencing artifact. A later analysis calculated a clonal expansion index for each public chain from normalized within-repertoire ranks of inferred template counts. A later analysis computed generation probabilities with a VDJ recombination model fitted to out-of-frame rearrangements, and checked the results against IGoR. A later analysis scored TCR-TCR, TCR-HLA and TCR-CMV co-occurrence with hypergeometric tests, applying a repertoire-size bias correction to TCR pairs. False discovery rates were estimated in a later analysis by permuting HLA or CMV assignments 20 times. In a later analysis, co-occurring TCRs were grouped with DBSCAN, and TCRdist sequence similarity was added when clustering was performed within HLA-allele-positive subsets. Repertoires with fewer than 30,000 or more than 120,000 public chains, plus five repertoires with anomalous nucleotide sharing, were excluded from co-occurrence clustering. TCRdb obtained this table from immuneACCESS and retained in-frame rearrangements with V and J assigned. These tables miss some clones; where compared with another copy, unresolved V genes account for less than half of the shortfall, and the remainder is unexplained. V, J and clone size were drawn from that table, and D and trimming were deduced from the DNA. The sample table holds 170,000 or so clones, of which roughly 80% were seen once. The ten largest clones capture around 7% of the sample.

The rearranged chain carries TRBV6-1 and TRBJ2-7, with the identity of the D gene unclear. The sequencing sample was made of PBMCs. The sequence came from a man aged 25-45 years in good health and CMV-seropositive. The CDR3 is CASSEATYEQYF. The sequence in DNA is TGTGCCAGCAGTGAAGCTACCTACGAGCAGTACTTC.